A selection of T cell receptor beta chains follows, all from one sample in a study of cytomegalovirus exposure and HLA in healthy donors. The repertoire was sequenced with immunoSEQ multiplex PCR; TCRdb's copy has only in-frame clones and lacks some. Of 100,000 to 150,000 clones listed, around 89% were seen once; the top ten hold 1.5% to 2%. Sequenced material: PBMCs. These receptors were obtained from a man between 18 and 35 years old in good health and CMV-seronegative. CDR3s leave out the opening cysteine and the closing phenylalanine or tryptophan.

v_gene: TRBV7-9
len: 14
j_gene: TRBJ2-3
CDR3aa: ASSLVWAGKTDTQY

v_gene: TRBV7-8
len: 11
j_gene: TRBJ2-7
CDR3aa: ASSFSPVYEQY

v_gene: TRBV11-2
len: 9
j_gene: TRBJ2-1
CDR3aa: ASSLLTEQF

v_gene: TRBV19
len: 15
j_gene: TRBJ1-4
CDR3aa: ASSIGKNRGPNEKLF

v_gene: TRBV6-5
len: 13
j_gene: TRBJ1-2
CDR3aa: ASSYSPDRAYGYT

v_gene: TRBV5-1
len: 12
j_gene: TRBJ2-5
CDR3aa: ASSFSLEVETQY

v_gene: TRBV14
len: 15
j_gene: TRBJ2-7
CDR3aa: ASSQLVRDRGTYEQY

v_gene: TRBV5-5
len: 12
j_gene: TRBJ2-7
CDR3aa: ASNKDRGSYEQY

v_gene: TRBV9
len: 11
j_gene: TRBJ1-1
CDR3aa: ASSHRPNTEAF

v_gene: TRBV11-3
len: 13
j_gene: TRBJ2-1
CDR3aa: ASSQAGQGYNEQF

v_gene: TRBV27
len: 14
j_gene: TRBJ1-5
CDR3aa: ASSPYFGTGEQPQH

v_gene: TRBV6-5
len: 13
j_gene: TRBJ2-1
CDR3aa: ASSYAQGAPDEQF

v_gene: TRBV28
len: 12
j_gene: TRBJ2-5
CDR3aa: ASSGAVGAGTQY

v_gene: TRBV7-8
len: 14
j_gene: TRBJ2-7
CDR3aa: ASSTADRARRYEQY

v_gene: TRBV7-2
len: 13
j_gene: TRBJ2-5
CDR3aa: ASSIDGTSEETQY

v_gene: TRBV28
len: 13
j_gene: TRBJ1-3
CDR3aa: ASSLGQNSGNTIY

v_gene: TRBV5-1
len: 14
j_gene: TRBJ2-1
CDR3aa: ASSYSGLSSYNEQF

v_gene: TRBV7-9
len: 12
j_gene: TRBJ1-4
CDR3aa: ASSSTGGYEKLF

v_gene: TRBV7-2
len: 14
j_gene: TRBJ1-5
CDR3aa: ASSLRLGEGNQPQH

v_gene: TRBV5-1
len: 11
j_gene: TRBJ2-5
CDR3aa: ASSFGPRETQY

v_gene: TRBV7-6
len: 11
j_gene: TRBJ2-7
CDR3aa: ASSSTGTGEQY

v_gene: TRBV18
len: 13
j_gene: TRBJ1-4
CDR3aa: ASSPGQGTNEKLF

v_gene: TRBV28
len: 11
j_gene: TRBJ2-1
CDR3aa: AIWTRGYNEQF

v_gene: TRBV5-4
len: 13
j_gene: TRBJ2-7
CDR3aa: ASSHETGGEYEQY

v_gene: TRBV6-4
len: 12
j_gene: TRBJ2-1
CDR3aa: ASSDGGEMNEQF

v_gene: TRBV6-1
len: 12
j_gene: TRBJ2-1
CDR3aa: ASRSGVYNDEQF

v_gene: TRBV7-9
len: 14
j_gene: TRBJ2-4
CDR3aa: ASSLASGIAKNIQY

v_gene: TRBV9
len: 12
j_gene: TRBJ1-6
CDR3aa: ASSVVGENSPLH

v_gene: TRBV5-1
len: 9
j_gene: TRBJ2-1
CDR3aa: ASSYRAEQF

v_gene: TRBV28
len: 12
j_gene: TRBJ2-7
CDR3aa: ASSVRQGSYEQY

v_gene: TRBV9
len: 12
j_gene: TRBJ2-1
CDR3aa: ASSVVGQSNEQF

v_gene: TRBV5-1
len: 14
j_gene: TRBJ2-3
CDR3aa: ASSLGSSQSQDTQY

v_gene: TRBV11-2
len: 10
j_gene: TRBJ2-7
CDR3aa: AIRDSGYEQY

v_gene: TRBV5-4
len: 12
j_gene: TRBJ2-7
CDR3aa: ASSRGQGSYEQY

v_gene: TRBV20-1
len: 9
j_gene: TRBJ2-3
CDR3aa: SLNQVDTQY

v_gene: TRBV6-1
len: 13
j_gene: TRBJ2-3
CDR3aa: ASSEVGLGTDTQY

v_gene: TRBV25-1
len: 12
j_gene: TRBJ2-1
CDR3aa: ASSRTSGYNEQF

v_gene: TRBV10-3
len: 12
j_gene: TRBJ1-3
CDR3aa: AISDIFSGNTIY

v_gene: TRBV19
len: 11
j_gene: TRBJ1-1
CDR3aa: ATRGGAYTEAF